The 29 T cell receptor beta chains given below trace back to one sample, sequenced in a study of Graves' ophthalmopathy and Graves' hyperthyroidism (dated by TCRdb to between 2017 and 2018). TCRdb lists the instrument as Illumina HiSeq 2000. TCR beta CDR3 regions were amplified from RNA transcripts for repertoire sequencing. A first-round RT-PCR used HTBI primers with the Qiagen OneStep RT-PCR kit, followed by a second-round multiplex PCR, size selection and purification. Through fastp at Q25 and MiXCR, TCRdb rebuilt clones from the public reads, retaining in-frame beta chains. Rows are combined by CDR3 protein, so each entry shows the most common genes and DNA. This sample comprises some 410,000 distinct CDR3 sequences, about 21% of them detected only once. The biggest ten clones account for around 3.1% of the sample. Sequences were obtained from peripheral blood. These receptors were collected from a woman between 18 and 30 years old with stable Graves' hyperthyroidism. Donor details come from another sample of the same person, matched by shared clones.

This clonotype was detected many times. The chain combines TRBV5-6 with TRBJ1-2, with no clear D. The V gene lost 0 bases and the J gene lost 8 bases, with 8 bases spanning the gap. Germline V gene sequence: CDR1 SGHDT, CDR2 YYEEEE. This CDR3 is 12 amino acids long. Here the CDR3 DNA reads TGTGCCAGCAGCTTGGGGTGGGTCGGCTACACCTTC. This gives the protein CASSLGWVGYTF.

Comment on this clonotype: A read error may account for a junction end that differs from germline. This chain uses TRBV12-3 or TRBV12-4 with TRBJ1-1; a possible D gene is TRBD1 (5 bases). This CDR3 comprises 12 residues. The CDR3 coding sequence is TGCGCCACAACGGGGGGAAGTACTGAAGCTTTCTTT. Protein sequence: CATTGGSTEAFF.

This clonotype was seen at least ten times. The rearrangement links TRBV11-3 to TRBJ2-7; no reliable D call. Germline CDR1 reads SGHNT; CDR2 reads YENEEA. This CDR3 is built from 14 residues. V shed 0 bases and J shed 5 bases, with 11 bases lying between them. CDR3 loop: CASSLDSLAHEQYF. In DNA, the CDR3 is TGTGCCAGCAGCTTAGATTCCCTGGCTCACGAGCAGTACTTC.

A remark on this clonotype: At one of its ends the junction is not consistent with the germline gene, which may arise from a read error. V gene TRBV6-1 combines with J gene TRBJ1-1; TRBD1 agrees at 11 bases. Per the germline V gene, CDR1 is MNHNS and CDR2 is SASEGT. There are 16 residues in the CDR3. The chain's CDR3 is CVSIRPGTGGVTEAFF. CDR3 nucleotide sequence: TGTGTCAGCATCCGTCCCGGGACAGGGGGGGTCACTGAAGCTTTCTTT.

Many counts were recorded for this clonotype. J is TRBJ1-2 and V is TRBV12-3 or TRBV12-4; 10 bases are a match to TRBD1. The CDR3 is 15 amino acids. J lost 4 bases, V lost 4 bases, and 6 bases had no gene match. This CDR3 is CASSSSTGGLYGYTF. In nucleotides, the CDR3 is TGTGCCAGCAGTTCCTCGACAGGGGGCCTCTATGGCTACACCTTC.

This clonotype was recorded many times. This rearrangement joins TRBV6-1 to TRBJ1-2, with D perhaps matching TRBD1 (5 bases). Trimming took 6 bases from V and 5 from J, leaving 10 bases between them. This CDR3 contains 12 residues. CDR1 MNHNS and CDR2 SASEGT come from the germline V gene. CDR3 region: CASSDSTYGYTF. In DNA form, the CDR3 reads TGTGCCAGCAGCGACAGTACATATGGCTACACCTTC.

This clonotype was counted at least ten times. A read error is possible here, since a much larger clone lies one base away. V gene TRBV6-5 combines with J gene TRBJ2-7; 13 bases are shared with TRBD2. The CDR3 has 15 amino acids. Germline-derived CDR1 and CDR2 are MNHEY and SVGAGI. The junction had 0 bases not matched to a gene; V was cut back by 0 bases and J by 4 bases. This CDR3 reads CASSYSTSGRYEQYF. The CDR3 DNA reads TGTGCCAGCAGTTACTCGACTAGCGGGAGGTACGAGCAGTACTTC.

The table lists this clonotype with many counts. The chain has TRBV5-1 and TRBJ2-7; D is perhaps TRBD2 (7 bases). The CDR3 loop spans 14 amino acids. Deletions cut 4 bases from V and 7 bases from J, with 18 bases between. Looked up from germline, CDR1 is SGHRS and CDR2 is YFSETQ. The DNA of the CDR3 is TGCGCCAGCAGCGGCGGGGGCCTTACGATGGAGCAGTACTTC. It encodes CASSGGGLTMEQYF.

This clonotype was observed at least ten times. CDR3 in DNA: TGTGCCAGCAGCTTAGTTTCGAATCAGCCCCAGCATTTT. It is translated as CASSLVSNQPQHF. V is TRBV7-2 and J is TRBJ1-5; D unclear. V was clipped by 1 base and J by 4 bases, with 5 bases between them. The CDR3 covers 13 residues. In germline, CDR1 is SGHTA, CDR2 FQGNSA.

This sequence joins TRBV30 and TRBJ2-5; D is ambiguous. Per the germline V gene, CDR1 is GTSNPN and CDR2 is SVGIG (reference sequence). V lost 4 bases to trimming and J lost 3 bases, with 15 bases between them. The CDR3 is 14 residues long. The CDR3 spells CAWNQLDPEETQYF. The CDR3 bases are TGTGCCTGGAATCAACTGGACCCTGAAGAGACCCAGTACTTC.

This clonotype was recorded a few times. This chain joins TRBV12-3 or TRBV12-4 and TRBJ1-1; D may be TRBD1 (5 bases). The CDR3 has 13 residues. Trimming took 8 bases from V and 4 from J, leaving 14 bases between them. DNA of the CDR3: TGTGCCAGCCAGGGATCTCGAGCCACTGAAGCTTTCTTT. It codes for CASQGSRATEAFF.

In this sample, this clonotype turned up many times. CDR3 sequence: CASSYGLTRNTEAFF. The DNA for the CDR3 is TGTGCCAGCAGTTACGGCCTTACCAGGAACACTGAAGCTTTCTTT. This sequence joins TRBV6-6 and TRBJ1-1; D ambiguous. This CDR3 spans 15 amino acids. V lost 2 bases and J 1 base, leaving 11 bases between the germline ends. Germline CDR1 reads MNHNY; CDR2 reads SVGAGI (reference sequence).

This clonotype was counted ten times or more. The chain has TRBV20-1 and TRBJ2-7, with a tentative D call TRBD2 (6 bases). CDR3 size: 18 residues. CDR1 and CDR2 from the germline V gene are DFQATT and SNEGSKA (reference sequence). Trimming cost V 0 bases and J 0 bases, with 21 bases left between them. The CDR3 reads CSARDLYGGKGDSYEQYF. In DNA, the CDR3 is TGCAGTGCTAGAGACCTTTACGGAGGGAAGGGTGACTCCTACGAGCAGTACTTC.

This clonotype was seen ten or more times. The CDR3, as DNA: TGTGCCAGCAGATTGACTAGCCGCCACGAGCAGTACTTC. It codes for CASRLTSRHEQYF. The chain employs TRBV6-5 and TRBJ2-7; 7 bases align to TRBD2. Looked up from germline, CDR1 is MNHEY and CDR2 is SVGAGI. After removal of 6 bases from V and 5 bases from J, the junction contained 7 bases not matched to a gene. The CDR3 contains 13 residues.

V is TRBV6-1 and J is TRBJ2-2; the D gene is possibly TRBD2 (6 bases). Per the germline V gene, CDR1 is MNHNS and CDR2 is SASEGT. Between the trimmed V and J ends, which lost 8 bases and 2 bases, there was a span of 18 bases. This CDR3 has 16 residues. As DNA, the CDR3 is TGTGCCAGCGTCGCGGGGCTAGCGAGAAACACCGGGGAGCTGTTTTTT. This codes for CASVAGLARNTGELFF.

Of note for this clonotype: It may be a read error: a sequence one base away is much more abundant. J is TRBJ2-7 and V is TRBV12-3 or TRBV12-4; D gene ambiguous. This CDR3 is built from 12 residues. CDR3 protein: CSSSKYPYEQYF. The CDR3 DNA is TGTTCCAGCAGTAAATACCCCTACGAGCAGTACTTC.

The CDR3 nucleotides read TGCAGTGCTAGCCGGGCGCCCAAGTTGGAGACCCAGTACTTC. It is translated as CSASRAPKLETQYF. The gene calls are TRBV20-1 and TRBJ2-5; the D is unclear. The V end was cut by 3 bases, the J end by 5 bases, with 16 bases between. The CDR3 loop spans 14 amino acids. The germline V gene encodes CDR1 DFQATT and CDR2 SNEGSKA (reference sequence).

This clonotype was seen at least ten times. The gene calls are TRBV19 and TRBJ1-2; weak D call: TRBD1 (5 bases). Trimming pared 3 bases from V and 7 bases from J, leaving 9 bases between. The length of the CDR3 is 12 residues. Germline V gives CDR1 LNHDA, CDR2 SQIVND (reference sequence). DNA for the CDR3: TGTGCCAGTAGTATTCAGGGCCGTGGCTACACCTTC. Translation gives CASSIQGRGYTF.

The rearrangement links TRBV11-3 to TRBJ1-1, with TRBD1 matching 7 bases. Germline CDR1 reads SGHNT; CDR2 reads YENEEA. V gave up 8 bases and J gave up 5 bases; unmatched junction bases: 8. This CDR3 is 13 amino acids long. The CDR3 DNA is TGTGCCAGCGTAATACAGGGGCGAACTGAAGCTTTCTTT. Translating gives CASVIQGRTEAFF.

The chain uses TRBV6-1 and TRBJ2-7; TRBD2 might be the D (6 bases). There are 15 residues in the CDR3. Germline lookup yields CDR1 MNHNS and CDR2 SASEGT. V shed 2 bases and J shed 0 bases, with 11 bases lying between them. The CDR3, as DNA: TGTGCCAGCAGTGAAAGGGACGGGAGCTCCTACGAGCAGTACTTC. Its protein product is CASSERDGSSYEQYF.

This clonotype was seen ten or more times. The CDR3 loop is CASSLDVNTEAFF. For the CDR3, the DNA is TGCGCCAGCAGCTTGGATGTGAACACTGAAGCTTTCTTT. The rearrangement links TRBV5-1 to TRBJ1-1; D is ambiguous. V lost 0 bases to trimming and J lost 0 bases, with 3 bases between them. Germline lookup yields CDR1 SGHRS and CDR2 YFSETQ. The CDR3 loop spans 13 amino acids.

This clonotype has at least ten counts. The genes are TRBV6-1 and TRBJ2-4; D is unclear. The CDR3 runs to 14 residues. In germline, CDR1 is MNHNS, CDR2 SASEGT. Trimming left V 6 bases short and J 0 bases short, with 9 bases between. CDR3 DNA sequence: TGTGCCAGCAGAAGTTTGCTAGCCAAAAACATTCAGTACTTC. Its translation is CASRSLLAKNIQYF.

V is TRBV7-6 and J is TRBJ2-7; D not resolved. CDR1 and CDR2 from the germline V gene are SGHVS and FNYEAQ. Trimming removed 1 base at V and 3 bases at J, with 13 bases between. The CDR3 is made up of 15 amino acids. As DNA, the CDR3 is TGTGCCAGCAGCTTAGGGTGGGTCCCACTCTACGAGCAGTACTTC. Its translation: CASSLGWVPLYEQYF.

The V call is TRBV6-1, the J call TRBJ1-2; 8 bases match TRBD1. CDR1 and CDR2 (germline): MNHNS, SASEGT. The V and J ends lost 4 bases and 0 bases, in that order; junction bases with no gene match: 13. CDR3 length equals 18 residues. As DNA, the CDR3 is TGTGCCAGCAGTGGGGAACAGGGGGTGCTGCTCGCTAACTATGGCTACACCTTC. This sequence encodes CASSGEQGVLLANYGYTF.

The J gene is TRBJ1-3, the V gene TRBV28; D is unresolved. Looked up from germline, CDR1 is MDHEN and CDR2 is SYDVKM. Trimming shortened V by 7 bases and J by 0 bases, and 13 bases separated the two germline ends. The CDR3 loop spans 15 amino acids. The DNA of the CDR3 is TGTGCCAGCAACCTGAACGTGAACTCTGGAAACACCATATATTTT. Translating it yields CASNLNVNSGNTIYF.

This clonotype came up many times. The chain combines TRBV6-1 with TRBJ2-7; D uncertain. CDR1 and CDR2 from the germline V gene are MNHNS and SASEGT. The CDR3 runs to 11 residues. V was clipped by 2 bases and J by 5 bases, with 4 bases between them. The CDR3 nucleotides are TGTGCCAGCAGTGAATGGAACGAGCAGTACTTC. Translating it yields CASSEWNEQYF.

This clonotype was recorded many times. This chain uses TRBV7-2 with TRBJ1-2; D not resolved. The length of the CDR3 is 15 residues. V was cut by 1 base and J by 4 bases, with 13 bases left in between. Germline V gives CDR1 SGHTA, CDR2 FQGNSA. As DNA, the CDR3 is TGTGCCAGCAGCTTAGGTGTGGGGTACTTCTATGGCTACACCTTC. Its protein product is CASSLGVGYFYGYTF.

This clonotype was seen at least ten times. This chain connects TRBV25-1 to TRBJ1-1; maybe TRBD1 (5 bases). The ends were cut back, 4 bases at V and 4 bases at J, with 10 bases in the middle. CDR1 is MGHDK and CDR2 is SYGVNS in the germline V gene. CDR3 length: 13 residues. The CDR3: CASSAGAGTEAFF. The DNA for the CDR3 is TGTGCCAGCAGTGCCGGGGCCGGCACTGAAGCTTTCTTT.

This clonotype was seen at least ten times. The gene calls are TRBV12-3 or TRBV12-4 and TRBJ1-5, with D perhaps matching TRBD1 (6 bases). This CDR3 is 15 amino acids long. Trimming shortened V by 2 bases and J by 6 bases, and 14 bases separated the two germline ends. Here the CDR3 reads CASSLTQGGSQPQHF. CDR3 sequence (DNA): TGTGCCAGCAGTTTAACACAGGGCGGGAGTCAGCCCCAGCATTTT.